The 9 T cell receptor beta chains listed next were all sequenced from one sample in a study of CD8 T cells in ankylosing spondylitis. Study-wide results and caveats: There was a TCR beta motif, made of fewer than 10 highly homologous variants, that appeared characteristic of ankylosing spondylitis blood.

One entry per CDR3 protein results from TCRdb running MiXCR on the 5' RACE reads. The sample carries under 250,000 distinct CDR3 sequences, approximately 7.4% recorded once. These receptors have no known antigen. Sequencing used blood, either unsorted or a sorted T cell fraction (not recorded which). The receptor source for this set is a male donor with ankylosing spondylitis.

The rearrangement links TRBV5-5 to TRBJ1-2; no definite D call. Between the trimmed V and J ends, which lost 1 base and 4 bases, there was a span of 8 bases. The CDR3 is 13 residues long. Germline CDR1 SGHKS, CDR2 YYEKEE (reference sequence). CDR3 in amino acids: CASSLSSTYGYTF. The CDR3 DNA is TGTGCCAGCAGCTTGTCGAGCACCTATGGCTACACCTTC.

The table lists this clonotype with a few counts. This chain joins TRBV6-5 and TRBJ1-5; D is perhaps TRBD1 (5 bases). Germline CDR1 and CDR2: MNHEY and SVGAGI. The CDR3 has 14 amino acids. Deletions cut 1 base from V and 7 bases from J, with 11 bases between. The CDR3 here is CASSYFGTSQPQHF. DNA of the CDR3: TGTGCCAGCAGTTACTTTGGGACGAGCCAGCCCCAGCATTTT.

CDR3 in DNA: TGTGCCAGCAGTTACTTGGGGGCACACCAGGGAGGAGAGACCCAGTACTTC. This codes for CASSYLGAHQGGETQYF. This chain connects TRBV6-6 to TRBJ2-5, with D perhaps assigned TRBD1 or TRBD2 (6 bases each). Trimming shortened V by 1 base and J by 4 bases, and 19 bases separated the two germline ends. The V gene's germline CDR1 is MNHNY and CDR2 SVGAGI (reference sequence). CDR3 size: 17 residues.

CDR3 in amino acids: CASSNMGPSYEQYF. The CDR3 DNA follows: TGTGCCAGCAGCAACATGGGGCCCTCCTACGAGCAGTACTTC. This chain links TRBV6-2 or TRBV6-3 with TRBJ2-7; maybe TRBD1 (5 bases). CDR3 length: 14 residues. Trimming took 6 bases from V and 0 from J, leaving 12 bases between them. Per germline, CDR1 MNHEY and CDR2 SVGEGT.

About this clonotype itself: This may be a read error: a much more frequent sequence differs by one nucleotide. The CDR3 reads CASMYRGELYF. In DNA form, the CDR3 reads TGTGCCAGCATGTACAGGGGAGAGCTGTACTTC. The rearrangement links TRBV6-2 or TRBV6-3 to TRBJ2-7; 7 bases match TRBD1. The CDR3 is 11 residues long. Germline CDR1 reads MNHEY; CDR2 reads SVGEGT.

This clonotype has a handful of counts. The chain uses TRBV5-6 and TRBJ1-1; TRBD1 might be the D (5 bases). This CDR3 is built from 18 residues. V lost 0 bases, J lost 1 base, and 19 bases lay in between. CDR1 is SGHDT, CDR2 YYEEEE, per germline. The CDR3 protein is CASSLGGTVGQRNTEAFF. The CDR3 DNA sequence: TGTGCCAGCAGCTTGGGGGGGACGGTTGGGCAGAGGAACACTGAAGCTTTCTTT.

This clonotype was counted ten times or more. V is TRBV7-9 and J is TRBJ1-3; D ambiguous. Trimming took 5 bases from V and 3 from J, leaving 17 bases between them. This CDR3 has 16 residues. In germline, CDR1 is SEHNR, CDR2 FQNEAQ (reference sequence). The CDR3 DNA follows: TGTGCCAGCAGCCCCCCGCGGAGCCTCTTTGGAAACACCATATATTTT. Its translation: CASSPPRSLFGNTIYF.

This chain links TRBV5-1 with TRBJ2-7; 9 positions match TRBD2. CDR1 and CDR2 from the germline V gene are SGHRS and YFSETQ. The J segment lost 6 bases and the V segment lost 3 bases, leaving 13 bases of the junction unmatched. The CDR3 sequence is 16 residues long. CDR3 DNA: TGCGCCAGCAGCTCCGGACCCTTCTTAGCGGGAGTCGAGCAGTACTTC. Residues: CASSSGPFLAGVEQYF.

This clonotype was seen at least ten times. The V call is TRBV9, the J call TRBJ2-2, with 7 bases matching TRBD2. Unmatched junction bases numbered 2, after V lost 3 bases and J lost 0 bases. The CDR3 covers 15 residues. Germline V lookup: CDR1 SGDLS, CDR2 YYNGEE. As DNA, the CDR3 is TGTGCCAGCAGCGCCAGCGGGGCGAACACCGGGGAGCTGTTTTTT. Amino acid sequence: CASSASGANTGELFF.